The present TCR beta chain was sequenced within a study of T-cell memory formation after mild COVID-19. The length of the CDR3 is 13 residues. The V end was cut by 3 bases, the J end by 5 bases, with 11 bases between. In germline, CDR1 is SGDLS, CDR2 YYNGEE. To note about this clonotype: The antigen is unknown.

TCRdb reprocessed the 5' RACE reads with MiXCR, giving one entry per CDR3 protein. The sample lists roughly 300,000 distinct CDR3 sequences; around 13% were seen once. Notes on the study in general: Whether day 37 second-wave clones are SARS-CoV-2-specific was not confirmed. A balance of CD4 and CD8 characterized clones contracting day 15 to 85, whereas later expanders leaned CD4+.

The chain links TRBV9 to TRBJ1-2; D gene unclear. This TCR came from a man between 18 and 35 years old who had mild COVID-19 (a few samples of this study predate the infection). Cell type and time point are not known. The sequenced sample was PBMCs or a T cell subset sorted from them (not recorded which). The CDR3 here is CASSAGPTYGYTF. The CDR3 DNA is TGTGCCAGCAGCGCCGGGCCGACGTATGGCTACACCTTC.